This paragraph covers one T cell receptor beta chain sequence. This entry is derived from a study of CD8 T cells in Susac syndrome. Germline CDR1 is SGHRS and CDR2 is YFSETQ. The CDR3 runs 15 residues. J lost 7 bases, V lost 4 bases, and 9 bases had no gene match. Random hexamers were used to reverse transcribe roughly 0.5 to 1 ug of RNA. TCRdb analysed the immunoSEQ multiplex PCR reads with MiXCR anew, one entry per CDR3 protein. This table holds tens of thousands of distinct CDR3 sequences, approximately 93% found once. The sequence derives from a human donor with Susac syndrome. The sequenced material came from CD4+ T cells from PBMCs. The chain has TRBV5-1 and TRBJ2-1; 9 nucleotides match TRBD1. This CDR3 is CASSLTGGAQNEQFF. The CDR3, as DNA: TGCGCCAGCAGCCTTACAGGGGGCGCGCAGAATGAGCAGTTCTTC.